The 26 T cell receptor beta chains reported below all come from one sample, sequenced in a study of blood T cells in healthy people across ages. The use of a sample-barcoded 5' primer and a J-beta primer mix characterized a second PCR of about 6 to 12 cycles. TCRdb used MiXCR to reprocess the 5' RACE reads, holding one entry per CDR3 protein. This sample has about 570,000 distinct CDR3 sequences; approximately 30% occur once, and the top ten carry roughly 18%. Sequencing was carried out using blood. These receptors originate from a woman in her 70s in good health.

The chain carries TRBV7-2 and TRBJ1-1, with D perhaps matching TRBD1 (5 bases). The ends were cut back, 1 base at V and 3 bases at J, with 24 bases in the middle. CDR1 and CDR2 from the germline V gene are SGHTA and FQGNSA. This CDR3 has 19 amino acids. The CDR3 region has the DNA TGTGCCAGCAGCTTAGTTGGGCCTCTCAGTGGGGGAATGGACACTGAAGCTTTCTTT. It encodes CASSLVGPLSGGMDTEAFF.

A few counts support this clonotype. A junction end diverges from the germline sequence, so it may reflect a read error. This sequence joins TRBV7-3 and TRBJ1-1; D uncertain. The CDR3 contains 13 residues. Germline V gene sequence: CDR1 SGHTA, CDR2 FQGTGA. The CDR3 DNA is TGCGCCAGCAGCATAGGCCCAGTCCGGGAAGCTTTCTTT. It yields the protein CASSIGPVREAFF.

Here the CDR3 reads CASSLAGRHNEQFF. The DNA of the CDR3 is TGTGCCAGCAGCTTAGCGGGACGGCACAATGAGCAGTTCTTC. The V and J genes are TRBV7-9 and TRBJ2-5, with D perhaps matching TRBD1 or TRBD2 (5 bases each). The J call may not be correct, given that the DNA end is closer to TRBJ2-1. From germline, CDR1 is SEHNR and CDR2 FQNEAQ (reference sequence). The length of the CDR3 is 14 residues.

Comment on this clonotype: Its ends do not fully match the called genes, so a read error is possible. The rearrangement joins TRBV15 to TRBJ1-6, with 10 nucleotides matching TRBD1. Germline values: CDR1 LNHNV, CDR2 YYDKDF (reference sequence). This CDR3 spans 14 amino acids. CDR3 loop: CAASRGDRGSPLHF. The CDR3 DNA is TGTGCCGCCAGCAGAGGGGACAGGGGTTCACCCCTCCACTTT.

The chain links TRBV7-2 to TRBJ1-3; TRBD1 matches at 7 bases. The CDR3 is 15 residues long. Per the germline V gene, CDR1 is SGHTA and CDR2 is FQGNSA. The junction had 5 bases not matched to a gene; V was cut back by 4 bases and J by 2 bases. Here the CDR3 DNA reads TGTGCCAGCAGCTACCGACAGGGCGCTGGAAACACCATATATTTT. Residues: CASSYRQGAGNTIYF.

This clonotype was counted only a few times. A read error may produce the germline difference seen at one junction end. This chain joins TRBV4-3 and TRBJ1-2, with a tentative D call TRBD1 (6 bases). The CDR3 contains 13 residues. Per the germline V gene, CDR1 is LGHNA and CDR2 is YSLEER. CDR3 DNA: TGCACCAGCAGCCAAGAACAGGGCAGTGGCTACACCTTC. Translated: CTSSQEQGSGYTF.

The V and J genes are TRBV12-3 or TRBV12-4 and TRBJ2-1; tentatively, D is TRBD2 (5 bases). V lost 6 bases and J lost 9, with 18 bases in between. The CDR3 has 14 residues. The CDR3 DNA follows: TGTGCCAGCAGCTCTCCCCGAGGACTCGCTGAGCAGTTCTTC. Translating it yields CASSSPRGLAEQFF.

V gene TRBV7-9 combines with J gene TRBJ2-5; D ambiguous. The CDR3 is 18 residues long. V lost 1 base and J lost 2, with 20 bases in between. The germline CDR1 and CDR2 sequences are SEHNR and FQNEAQ (reference sequence). CDR3 loop: CASSLDPRASILQETQYF. The CDR3 DNA is TGTGCCAGCAGCTTAGATCCCCGGGCTAGTATCCTACAAGAGACCCAGTACTTC.

This sequence joins TRBV5-1 and TRBJ1-1; D may be TRBD1 (5 bases). This CDR3 spans 14 amino acids. Germline loops: CDR1 SGHRS, CDR2 YFSETQ. V lost 3 bases and J 1 base, leaving 10 bases between the germline ends. Here the CDR3 reads CASSSVGGNTEAFF. The CDR3 coding sequence is TGCGCCAGCAGCTCGGTCGGGGGGAACACTGAAGCTTTCTTT.

The genes are TRBV29-1 and TRBJ2-3; D remains unclear. CDR1 and CDR2 (germline): SQVTM, ANQGSEA. The V gene lost 2 bases and the J gene lost 4 bases, with 13 bases spanning the gap. The CDR3 spans 14 residues. The CDR3 DNA reads as TGCAGCGTTGAACCCGCCAAAGAGCCAGATACGCAGTATTTT. It specifies CSVEPAKEPDTQYF.

The J gene is TRBJ2-1, the V gene TRBV7-9, with TRBD2 matching over 10 bases. V lost 2 bases and J lost 7; bases outside the gene matches: 5. Germline V CDR1 and CDR2: SEHNR, FQNEAQ (reference sequence). The CDR3 length is 15 residues. CDR3 DNA: TGTGCCAGCAGCTTAACTAGCGGGGTAGGAAATGAGCAGTTCTTC. Translating it yields CASSLTSGVGNEQFF.

The chain links TRBV20-1 to TRBJ1-6; D is possibly TRBD1 (5 bases). V was shortened by 4 bases and J by 11 bases, with 24 bases between the two germline ends. The germline V gene encodes CDR1 DFQATT and CDR2 SNEGSKA (reference sequence). This CDR3 has 16 residues. CDR3 nucleotide sequence: TGCAGTGCTAAATCTATCCTAAACAGTGGGGGTACACCCCTCCACTTT. Its translation: CSAKSILNSGGTPLHF.

This clonotype appeared a few times. The rearrangement uses TRBV20-1 and TRBJ1-1, with unresolved D. CDR3 length: 14 amino acids. The V gene lost 6 bases and the J gene lost 5 bases, with 19 bases spanning the gap. Per germline, CDR1 DFQATT and CDR2 SNEGSKA (reference sequence). The CDR3 is CSARVAETQTEAFF. The CDR3 coding sequence is TGCAGTGCGAGGGTGGCGGAGACCCAGACTGAAGCTTTCTTT.

This chain joins TRBV18 and TRBJ2-1; possibly TRBD1 for D (6 bases). Germline assignment: CDR1 KGHSH and CDR2 LQKENI. The length of the CDR3 is 16 residues. Trimming left V 0 bases short and J 0 bases short, with 9 bases between. CDR3 loop: CASSPPGTNSYNEQFF. The CDR3 nucleotides read TGTGCCAGCTCACCACCGGGGACAAACTCCTACAATGAGCAGTTCTTC.

The rearrangement links TRBV6-6 to TRBJ2-1; 9 bases align to TRBD2. Germline lookup yields CDR1 MNHNY and CDR2 SVGAGI (reference sequence). This CDR3 has 17 amino acids. Germline trimming cut 2 bases from V and 4 bases from J; bases unmatched to any gene: 9. The CDR3, as DNA: TGTGCCAGCAGTTACGAGGGGCGGGGGGGAAGGTACAATGAGCAGTTCTTC. Amino acid sequence: CASSYEGRGGRYNEQFF.

This clonotype was observed a handful of times. DNA for the CDR3: TGTGCCAGCAGCCACACCTCCAGACTACTATTAATCAATGAGCAGTTCTTC. Translated, it gives CASSHTSRLLLINEQFF. The gene calls are TRBV11-2 and TRBJ2-1; D is perhaps TRBD2 (5 bases). V lost 5 bases and J 6 bases, leaving 23 bases between the germline ends. CDR3 length: 17 residues. The germline V gene has CDR1 SGHAT and CDR2 FQNNGV.

The genes are TRBV9 and TRBJ2-5; 10 bases line up with TRBD2. The junction had 11 bases not matched to a gene; V was cut back by 3 bases and J by 6 bases. CDR1 and CDR2 from the germline V gene are SGDLS and YYNGEE. CDR3 length equals 16 residues. The CDR3 DNA follows: TGTGCCAGCAGCGCGTTCATAGCGGGGGGCGGGAAGACCCAGTACTTC. Protein sequence: CASSAFIAGGGKTQYF.

Only a few counts were recorded for this clonotype. The chain recombines TRBV10-3 with TRBJ2-1, with TRBD1 as a possible D gene (6 bases). The CDR3 consists of 17 residues. Germline-derived CDR1 and CDR2 are ENHRY and SYGVKD. V was trimmed by 0 bases and J by 2 bases, leaving 14 bases between them. Here the CDR3 reads CAISESGTRITYNEQFF. In nucleotides, the CDR3 is TGTGCCATCAGTGAGTCCGGGACACGAATTACCTACAATGAGCAGTTCTTC.

This clonotype came up a few times. The chain joins TRBV5-4 to TRBJ2-3, with 9 bases identical to TRBD2. The J segment lost 3 bases and the V segment lost 0 bases, leaving 5 bases of the junction unmatched. The CDR3 totals 16 residues. The germline CDR1 and CDR2 sequences are SGHNT and YYREEE (reference sequence). The CDR3 spells CASSLAITSGTDTQYF. CDR3 DNA sequence: TGTGCCAGCAGCTTGGCTATAACTAGCGGGACAGATACGCAGTATTTT.

This clonotype was detected ten times or more. The V call is TRBV12-3 or TRBV12-4, the J call TRBJ1-3; no reliable D call. Trimming shortened V by 5 bases and J by 4 bases, and 9 bases separated the two germline ends. The CDR3 runs to 13 residues. CDR3 sequence: CASSLTSGNTIYF. As DNA, the CDR3 is TGTGCCAGCAGTCTGACTTCCGGAAACACCATATATTTT.

This chain connects TRBV6-2 or TRBV6-3 to TRBJ2-3, with TRBD2 matching over 8 bases. With 6 bases clipped from V and 5 bases from J, the junction kept 10 bases outside the gene matches. CDR3 length equals 15 residues. Germline-derived CDR1 and CDR2 are MNHEY and SVGEGT. CDR3 in amino acids: CASSNYRTSLDTQYF. The CDR3, as DNA: TGTGCCAGCAGCAATTACCGGACTAGCCTAGATACGCAGTATTTT.

The V and J genes are TRBV29-1 and TRBJ2-7; D may be TRBD1 (5 bases). The CDR3 is 13 residues long. V dropped 5 bases and J dropped 0 bases, with 11 bases sitting between them. Germline V CDR1 and CDR2: SQVTM, ANQGSEA. CDR3 amino acids: CSVSPDSSYEQYF. Written as DNA, the CDR3 is TGCAGCGTTTCCCCAGACAGCTCCTACGAGCAGTACTTC.

The chain joins TRBV7-9 to TRBJ1-2; D uncertain. CDR3 length: 13 residues. Germline CDR1 is SEHNR and CDR2 is FQNEAQ (reference sequence). With 2 bases removed from V and 6 bases from J, the gap between germline ends came to 10 bases. The CDR3 reads CASSLLDMDGYTF. The CDR3 region has the DNA TGTGCCAGCAGCTTACTCGATATGGATGGCTACACCTTC.

CDR3: CASREGTSGGYEQYF. In DNA form, the CDR3 reads TGTGCCAGCAGAGAGGGGACTAGCGGGGGATACGAGCAGTACTTC. V is TRBV2 and J is TRBJ2-7; 14 nucleotides align to TRBD2. Germline V gene data show CDR1 as SNHLY and CDR2 as FYNNEI. V lost 6 bases to trimming and J lost 4 bases; unmatched junction nucleotides: 5. The CDR3 has 15 amino acids.

The rearrangement uses TRBV10-3 and TRBJ1-2, with 7 positions matching TRBD1. The CDR3 totals 15 residues. The ends lost 7 bases at V and 1 base at J; junction bases unmatched: 9. The germline V gene encodes CDR1 ENHRY and CDR2 SYGVKD. This chain's CDR3 is CAINGRGGDNYGYTF. DNA for the CDR3: TGTGCCATCAATGGCAGGGGGGGCGATAACTATGGCTACACCTTC.

This clonotype was observed a handful of times. Here the CDR3 DNA reads TGCGCCAGCAGCCAGGGAGGACAGGGAAGTGAAAAACTGTTTTTT. Protein sequence: CASSQGGQGSEKLFF. The chain uses TRBV4-1 and TRBJ1-4; 8 positions agree with TRBD1. The length of the CDR3 is 15 residues. Germline lookup yields CDR1 MGHRA and CDR2 YSYEKL. Trimming took 3 bases from V and 7 from J; bases not matched to a gene: 7.